This T cell receptor (beta chain) was captured in a study of CD8 T cells in Susac syndrome. Study findings and constraints: Acknowledgment was made by the study that its TCR sequencing and HLA analysis involved a relatively small number of individuals.

Concerning this clonotype itself: Antigen unknown.

Germline CDR1 reads SGHRS; CDR2 reads YFSETQ. The V and J ends lost 0 bases and 1 base respectively, with 20 bases between them. The CDR3 runs to 18 residues. Sequencing of TCR beta, carried out with a high-throughput approach, was applied to CD8+ and CD4+ T cells from the blood. Purification of the CD8+ and CD4+ T cells relied on negative isolation, and TEMRA cells underwent FACS enrichment. The RNA input was roughly 0.45 to 1 ug, and it was reverse transcribed with random hexamers. Amplification of TCR beta CDR3 spanned 54 Vbeta and 13 Jbeta via immunoSEQ multiplex PCR. MiXCR, run by TCRdb on the immunoSEQ multiplex PCR reads, gives a single entry per CDR3 protein. Counted here are about 150,000 distinct CDR3 sequences, about 94% occurring once; the ten biggest clones make up 0.2% to 0.25%.

Sequencing was done on a sample of CD8+ T cells from PBMCs. The TCR originated in a human donor with multiple sclerosis. J is TRBJ2-7 and V is TRBV5-1; D may match TRBD1 or TRBD2 (5 bases each). CDR3 protein: CASSLGSSGTLSSYEQYF. The DNA of the CDR3 is TGCGCCAGCAGCTTGGGGTCGTCCGGGACCCTCTCTTCCTACGAGCAGTACTTC.